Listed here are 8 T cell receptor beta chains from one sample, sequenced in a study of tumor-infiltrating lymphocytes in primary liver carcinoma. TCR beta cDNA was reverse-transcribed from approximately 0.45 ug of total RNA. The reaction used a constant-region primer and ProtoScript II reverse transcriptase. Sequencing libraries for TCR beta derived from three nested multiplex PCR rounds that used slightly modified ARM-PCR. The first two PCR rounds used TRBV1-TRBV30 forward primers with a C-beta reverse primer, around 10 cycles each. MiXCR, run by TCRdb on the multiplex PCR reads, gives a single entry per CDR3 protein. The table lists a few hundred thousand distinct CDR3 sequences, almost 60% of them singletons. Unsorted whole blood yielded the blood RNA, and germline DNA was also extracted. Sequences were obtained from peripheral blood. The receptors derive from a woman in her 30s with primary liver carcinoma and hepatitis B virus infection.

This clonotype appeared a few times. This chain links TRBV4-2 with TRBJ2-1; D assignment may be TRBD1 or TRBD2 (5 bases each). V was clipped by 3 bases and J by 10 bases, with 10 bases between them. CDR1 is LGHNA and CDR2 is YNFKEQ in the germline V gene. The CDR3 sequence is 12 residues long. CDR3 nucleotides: TGTGCCAGCAGCCATGGGGGTCTGGAGCAGTTCTTC. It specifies CASSHGGLEQFF.

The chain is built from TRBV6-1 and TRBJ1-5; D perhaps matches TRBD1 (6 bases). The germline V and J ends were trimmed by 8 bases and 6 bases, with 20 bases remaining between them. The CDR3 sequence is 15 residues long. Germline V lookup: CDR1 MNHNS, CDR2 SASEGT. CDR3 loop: CASREDRAFAQPQHF. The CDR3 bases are TGTGCCAGCCGCGAGGACAGAGCCTTTGCTCAGCCCCAGCATTTT.

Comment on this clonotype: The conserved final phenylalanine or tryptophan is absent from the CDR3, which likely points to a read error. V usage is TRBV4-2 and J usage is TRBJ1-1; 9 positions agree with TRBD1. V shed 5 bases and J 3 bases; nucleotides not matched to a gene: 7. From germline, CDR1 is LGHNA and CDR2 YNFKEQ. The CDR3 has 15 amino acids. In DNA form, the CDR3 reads TGTGCCAGCAGCGAAGGGACAGGGAGGGACACTGAAGCTTTCCTT. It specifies CASSEGTGRDTEAFL.

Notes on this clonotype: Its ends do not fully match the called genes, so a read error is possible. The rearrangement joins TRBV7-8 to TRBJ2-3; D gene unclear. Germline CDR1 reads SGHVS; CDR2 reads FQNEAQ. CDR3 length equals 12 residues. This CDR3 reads CAGSPLGDTQYF. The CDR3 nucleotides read TGTGCCGGCAGCCCCTTAGGGGATACGCAGTATTTT.

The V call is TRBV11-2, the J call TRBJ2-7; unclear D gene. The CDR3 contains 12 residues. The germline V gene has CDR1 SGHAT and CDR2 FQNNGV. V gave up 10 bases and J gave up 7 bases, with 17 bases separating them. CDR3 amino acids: CAISIGWSEQYF. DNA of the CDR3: TGTGCCATCAGTATTGGGTGGAGTGAGCAGTACTTC.

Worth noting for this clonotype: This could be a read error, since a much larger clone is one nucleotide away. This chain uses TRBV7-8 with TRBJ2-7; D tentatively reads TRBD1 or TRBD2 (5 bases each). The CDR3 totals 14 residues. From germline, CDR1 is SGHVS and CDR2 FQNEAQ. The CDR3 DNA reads TGTACCAGCAGCTTAGTGGGGACCCCCTACGAGCAGTACTTC. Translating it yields CTSSLVGTPYEQYF.

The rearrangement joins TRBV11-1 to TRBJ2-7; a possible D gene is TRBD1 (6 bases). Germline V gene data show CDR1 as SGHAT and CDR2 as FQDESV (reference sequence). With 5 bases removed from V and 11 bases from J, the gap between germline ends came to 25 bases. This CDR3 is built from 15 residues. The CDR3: CASSAIRDTSYKKYF. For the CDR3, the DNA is TGTGCCAGCAGCGCCATCCGGGACACTTCCTACAAGAAGTACTTC.

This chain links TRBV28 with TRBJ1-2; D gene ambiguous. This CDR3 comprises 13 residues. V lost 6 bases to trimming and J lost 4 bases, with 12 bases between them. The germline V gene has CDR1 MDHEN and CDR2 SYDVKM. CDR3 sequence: CASSPVVGYGYTF. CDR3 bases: TGTGCCAGCAGCCCCGTGGTCGGCTATGGCTACACCTTC.